The 20 T cell receptor beta chains given below trace back to one sample, sequenced in a study of technical replicates of blood from a few donors. Profiled with immunoSEQ multiplex PCR; TCRdb holds only in-frame clones, not every one. The sample holds around 72,000 clones, 95% to 99% seen once. The sequencing input was T cells isolated from PBMCs. Every receptor here comes from a human donor in good health.

The chain recombines TRBV29-1 with TRBJ1-1; TRBD1 agrees at 10 bases. The J segment lost 5 bases and the V segment lost 4 bases, leaving 1 base of the junction unmatched. Germline lookup yields CDR1 SQVTM and CDR2 ANQGSEA. The CDR3 totals 12 residues. CDR3 residues: CSVGDRGTEAFF. CDR3 bases: TGCAGCGTTGGGGACAGGGGAACTGAAGCTTTCTTT.

The J gene is TRBJ2-5, the V gene TRBV11-3; 11 nucleotides agree with TRBD1. This CDR3 contains 15 residues. From germline, CDR1 is SGHNT and CDR2 YENEEA. Losses at the gene ends were 3 bases for V and 1 base for J; bases not matched to a gene: 1. This CDR3 is CASSLGTGGQETQYF. CDR3 nucleotide sequence: TGTGCCAGCAGCTTGGGGACAGGGGGCCAAGAGACCCAGTACTTC.

V gene TRBV6-5 combines with J gene TRBJ2-7; weak D call: TRBD2 (5 bases). Trimming stripped 10 bases from V and 5 bases from J, with 15 bases between. Germline V gene lookup returns CDR1 MNHEY and CDR2 SVGAGI. This CDR3 contains 12 residues. CDR3 DNA sequence: TGTGCCACCCTAGGGAGTTTCCACGAGCAGTACTTC. Its translation: CATLGSFHEQYF.

This sequence joins TRBV29-1 and TRBJ1-2, with 9 positions matching TRBD1. V shed 4 bases and J 3 bases; nucleotides not matched to a gene: 0. Germline values: CDR1 SQVTM, CDR2 ANQGSEA. The CDR3 runs to 12 residues. CDR3: CSVGQGDYGYTF. The CDR3 DNA reads TGCAGCGTTGGACAGGGGGACTATGGCTACACCTTC.

CDR3 DNA sequence: TGTGCCTTCTCAGGGGGCAGGAATGAAAAACTGTTTTTT. It translates to CAFSGGRNEKLFF. This chain uses TRBV30 with TRBJ1-4; 8 bases map to TRBD1. CDR3 length: 13 residues. Trimming at V came to 7 bases and at J to 5 bases, leaving 6 bases not matched to a gene. CDR1 is GTSNPN, CDR2 SVGIG, per germline (reference sequence).

This chain joins TRBV11-3 and TRBJ2-1, with D possibly TRBD2 on 6 matching bases. V lost 5 bases and J 9 bases, leaving 20 bases between the germline ends. CDR1 is SGHNT, CDR2 YENEEA, per germline. The CDR3 spans 15 residues. CDR3 protein: CASSLRWEAPSEQFF. As DNA, the CDR3 is TGTGCCAGCAGCCTAAGGTGGGAGGCCCCCAGTGAGCAGTTCTTC.

J is TRBJ2-1 and V is TRBV7-2, with a tentative D call TRBD2 (5 bases). CDR3 length equals 16 residues. Trimming took off 4 bases at V and 2 bases at J, with 15 bases between the two ends. Germline assignment: CDR1 SGHTA and CDR2 FQGNSA. The CDR3 DNA is TGTGCCAGCAGCTATCGAGCGGATCTGACCTACAATGAGCAGTTCTTC. Protein product: CASSYRADLTYNEQFF.

J is TRBJ1-4 and V is TRBV7-2; D gene uncertain. The CDR3 length is 15 residues. In germline, CDR1 is SGHTA, CDR2 FQGNSA. Trimming took off 1 base at V and 4 bases at J, with 10 bases between the two ends. This CDR3 is CASSLGPGVNEKLFF. The CDR3 DNA reads TGTGCCAGCAGCTTAGGCCCCGGGGTTAATGAAAAACTGTTTTTT.

The V and J genes are TRBV11-3 and TRBJ2-7; 12 bases line up with TRBD1. The germline V gene has CDR1 SGHNT and CDR2 YENEEA. J was trimmed by 4 bases and V by 4 bases; bases with no gene match: 8. The CDR3 runs 16 residues. CDR3 nucleotide sequence: TGTGCCAGCAGCTCCCGGGACAGGGGGCAAAGTTACGAGCAGTACTTC. Residues: CASSSRDRGQSYEQYF.

V and J are TRBV7-6 and TRBJ1-1; TRBD1 is a possible D gene (6 bases). Trimming removed 5 bases at V and 0 bases at J, with 10 bases between. The CDR3 extends over 14 amino acids. CDR1 is SGHVS, CDR2 FNYEAQ, per germline. This CDR3 reads CASSQGQMNTEAFF. CDR3 bases: TGTGCCAGCAGCCAGGGACAAATGAACACTGAAGCTTTCTTT.

The V and J genes are TRBV27 and TRBJ1-1, with a tentative D call TRBD1 (6 bases). Trimming left V 7 bases short and J 1 base short, with 16 bases between. The length of the CDR3 is 15 residues. CDR1 is MNHEY and CDR2 is SMNVEV in the germline V gene (reference sequence). The CDR3 coding sequence is TGTGCCAGCACGACCCTAAGGGGGGGGAACACTGAAGCTTTCTTT. This codes for CASTTLRGGNTEAFF.

The chain is built from TRBV19 and TRBJ1-2; no clear D gene. The germline V gene has CDR1 LNHDA and CDR2 SQIVND (reference sequence). CDR3 length: 13 residues. V was clipped by 1 base and J by 4 bases, with 7 bases between them. CDR3 nucleotide sequence: TGTGCCAGTAGTATAGTGGGCAGCTATGGCTACACCTTC. As protein: CASSIVGSYGYTF.

DNA for the CDR3: TGTGCCAGCGGACGACAGGGCCGCGAGCAGTACTTC. This translates into CASGRQGREQYF. The V call is TRBV27, the J call TRBJ2-7; the match to TRBD1 covers 7 bases. The V gene end was trimmed by 8 bases and the J gene end by 6 bases; junction bases not matched to a gene: 7. The CDR3 consists of 12 residues. Germline V gene lookup returns CDR1 MNHEY and CDR2 SMNVEV (reference sequence).

The chain employs TRBV28 and TRBJ2-1, with D possibly being TRBD1 (5 bases). The CDR3 has 15 amino acids. The V gene lost 3 bases and the J gene lost 10 bases, with 19 bases spanning the gap. Germline values: CDR1 MDHEN, CDR2 SYDVKM. The chain's CDR3 is CASSFYTGAREEQFF. The CDR3 DNA follows: TGTGCCAGCAGTTTCTACACAGGTGCAAGAGAGGAGCAGTTCTTC.

This chain links TRBV11-3 with TRBJ2-3, with TRBD2 matching 7 bases. The CDR3 consists of 15 residues. Germline values: CDR1 SGHNT, CDR2 YENEEA. The V gene end was trimmed by 5 bases and the J gene end by 2 bases; junction bases not matched to a gene: 7. The CDR3 here is CASSLEGTNTDTQYF. In nucleotides, the CDR3 is TGTGCCAGCAGCCTCGAAGGGACTAACACAGATACGCAGTATTTT.

This chain links TRBV6-5 with TRBJ1-2; TRBD1 agrees at 7 bases. Unmatched junction bases numbered 4, after V lost 5 bases and J lost 4 bases. CDR1 is MNHEY and CDR2 is SVGAGI in the germline V gene. This CDR3 is built from 13 residues. The CDR3 DNA reads as TGTGCCAGCAGTGACAGGGTCAGCTATGGCTACACCTTC. Amino acid sequence: CASSDRVSYGYTF.

This sequence joins TRBV7-3 and TRBJ2-7; 7 bases are shared with TRBD1. Germline values: CDR1 SGHTA, CDR2 FQGTGA. With V trimmed by 3 bases and J by 7 bases, 3 bases remained unmatched. The CDR3 spans 12 residues. Written as DNA, the CDR3 is TGTGCCAGCAGCTTTACAGGGGATGAGCAGTACTTC. Residues: CASSFTGDEQYF.

V gene TRBV9 combines with J gene TRBJ2-7, with a possible D match to TRBD2 (5 bases). V was trimmed by 3 bases and J by 0 bases, leaving 10 bases between them. The CDR3 loop spans 14 amino acids. The V gene's germline CDR1 is SGDLS and CDR2 YYNGEE. CDR3 residues: CASSAGLSSYEQYF. The CDR3 DNA sequence: TGTGCCAGCAGCGCCGGACTTTCCTCCTACGAGCAGTACTTC.

The V gene is TRBV9, the J gene TRBJ2-7, with D possibly matching TRBD2 (5 bases). The CDR3 has 14 residues. Germline CDR1 and CDR2: SGDLS and YYNGEE. The V and J ends lost 4 bases and 1 base respectively, with 12 bases between them. The CDR3 loop is CASSPEGGSYEQYF. The CDR3 region has the DNA TGTGCCAGCAGCCCAGAGGGCGGGTCCTACGAGCAGTACTTC.

This rearrangement joins TRBV4-3 to TRBJ2-7; 10 bases map to TRBD2. The V gene's germline CDR1 is LGHNA and CDR2 YSLEER. This CDR3 spans 15 amino acids. The trim removed 0 bases at V and 4 bases at J, leaving 3 bases unmatched. CDR3 loop: CASSQETSGVYEQYF. The CDR3 DNA is TGCGCCAGCAGCCAAGAAACTAGCGGGGTATACGAGCAGTACTTC.